Shown below are 31 T cell receptor beta chains from a single sample sequenced in a study of shared clonotypes between healthy human individuals. Using immunoSEQ multiplex PCR, the repertoire was profiled, and TCRdb retains in-frame clones only, with some absent. The sample has roughly 2,500,000 clones, 80% to 95% seen once. Sequencing was done on a sample of naive CD4+ T cells from PBMCs. The subset is: CD45RA+ positively selected. These receptors originate from a young man in good health. Some clones in this sample may be carry-over from other donors' samples.

As regards this clone: Other DNA sequences from this sample encode an identical CDR3 as well. The chain recombines TRBV7-2 with TRBJ1-2; D is ambiguous. Germline-derived CDR1 and CDR2 are SGHTA and FQGNSA. V was pared by 3 bases and J by 3 bases, with 8 bases between. The CDR3 spans 13 residues. The CDR3 here is CASSLGGYYGYTF. CDR3 nucleotide sequence: TGTGCCAGCAGCTTGGGCGGATACTATGGCTACACCTTC.

The chain has TRBV6-5 and TRBJ1-5; D unclear. The V gene lost 3 bases and the J gene lost 3 bases, with 9 bases spanning the gap. Germline lookup yields CDR1 MNHEY and CDR2 SVGAGI. The CDR3 extends over 14 amino acids. CDR3 sequence reads: CASSYWGINQPQHF. The CDR3 nucleotides read TGTGCCAGCAGTTATTGGGGAATCAATCAGCCCCAGCATTTT.

This clone was seen a few times. The J gene is TRBJ2-3, the V gene TRBV11-3, with a tentative D call TRBD1 (6 bases). The CDR3 has 16 residues. CDR1 is SGHNT and CDR2 is YENEEA in the germline V gene. The V and J ends lost 5 bases and 0 bases respectively, with 15 bases between them. The CDR3 coding sequence is TGTGCCAGCAGCAAAACCGGGACAACTAGCACAGATACGCAGTATTTT. Its protein is CASSKTGTTSTDTQYF.

Notes on this clone: The same CDR3 arises from other DNA sequences in this sample as well. This chain joins TRBV7-9 and TRBJ2-7, with D unclear. CDR3 length equals 14 residues. V shed 1 base and J shed 1 base, with 8 bases lying between them. Germline loops: CDR1 SEHNR, CDR2 FQNEAQ (reference sequence). The CDR3 DNA reads TGTGCCAGCAGCTTAGGTGGAGCTTCCTACGAGCAGTACTTC. This translates into CASSLGGASYEQYF.

J is TRBJ2-5 and V is TRBV5-4; a weak D match, TRBD1 (6 bases). The CDR3 is 16 residues long. Germline lookup yields CDR1 SGHNT and CDR2 YYREEE (reference sequence). Trimming removed 0 bases from V and 4 bases from J, with 16 bases in between. CDR3 sequence reads: CASSLGGPEGGETQYF. The CDR3 region has the DNA TGTGCCAGCAGCTTGGGGGGACCCGAAGGGGGAGAGACCCAGTACTTC.

The chain employs TRBV5-1 and TRBJ2-2; perhaps TRBD2 as D (5 bases). V gave up 4 bases and J gave up 0 bases, with 13 bases separating them. There are 16 residues in the CDR3. Germline V gene lookup returns CDR1 SGHRS and CDR2 YFSETQ. The CDR3 region has the DNA TGCGCCAGCAGCCCCGGACTTGTCGCGAACACCGGGGAGCTGTTTTTT. Its translation: CASSPGLVANTGELFF.

This clone showed up just once. V gene TRBV5-6 combines with J gene TRBJ1-2; 8 bases align to TRBD1. Per the germline V gene, CDR1 is SGHDT and CDR2 is YYEEEE. Trimming cost V 2 bases and J 5 bases; bases outside gene matches: 5. The CDR3 spans 14 residues. The CDR3 DNA follows: TGTGCCAGCAGCTTCGGACAGGGTGGGTATGGCTACACCTTC. This encodes CASSFGQGGYGYTF. Full variable domain (remainder filled in from reference TRBV5-6 and TRBJ1-2): DAGVTQSPTHLIKTRGQQVTLRCSPKSGHDTVSWYQQALGQGPQFIFQYYEEEERQRGNFPDRFSGHQFPNYSSELNVNALLLGDSALYLCASSFGQGGYGYTFGSGTRLTVV.

CDR3 sequence: CAWKARISYNEQFF. DNA for the CDR3: TGTGCCTGGAAAGCGCGGATCTCTTACAATGAGCAGTTCTTC. The V and J genes are TRBV30 and TRBJ2-1; unclear D gene. The CDR3 has 14 amino acids. Germline V gene data show CDR1 as GTSNPN and CDR2 as SVGIG (reference sequence). V was trimmed by 4 bases and J by 4 bases, leaving 14 bases between them.

The V and J genes are TRBV15 and TRBJ2-1, with a weak D call TRBD2 (7 bases). CDR1 is LNHNV and CDR2 is YYDKDF in the germline V gene (reference sequence). V was clipped by 1 base and J by 2 bases, with 18 bases between them. The CDR3 extends over 18 amino acids. The DNA for the CDR3 is TGTGCCACCAGCAGAGGGTCGACAGGACTAGGAGCCTACAATGAGCAGTTCTTC. Its protein is CATSRGSTGLGAYNEQFF.

The table lists this clone with a few counts. The chain combines TRBV19 with TRBJ1-2; the match to TRBD1 covers 9 bases. V dropped 7 bases and J dropped 4; count of bases not matched to a gene: 4. The germline CDR1 and CDR2 sequences are LNHDA and SQIVND (reference sequence). The CDR3 loop spans 13 amino acids. The CDR3 DNA reads as TGTGCCAGTAAACCGGGACAGGGCTATGGCTACACCTTC. It is translated as CASKPGQGYGYTF.

The chain links TRBV5-4 to TRBJ1-2; no reliable D call. The germline V gene has CDR1 SGHNT and CDR2 YYREEE (reference sequence). Trimming took off 4 bases at V and 2 bases at J, with 15 bases between the two ends. The CDR3 totals 15 residues. CDR3 sequence (DNA): TGTGCCAGCAGCACGGACGGCAAATTAAACTATGGCTACACCTTC. Translated: CASSTDGKLNYGYTF.

The chain has TRBV6-6 and TRBJ1-3; D ambiguous. The CDR3 loop spans 14 amino acids. V shed 6 bases and J shed 0 bases, with 9 bases lying between them. CDR1 and CDR2 (germline): MNHNY, SVGAGI (reference sequence). The CDR3 DNA is TGTGCCAGCAGCTCCGAGAACTCTGGAAACACCATATATTTT. This gives the protein CASSSENSGNTIYF.

Points on this clone: The sample has other DNA sequences that encode this CDR3 too. This chain links TRBV18 with TRBJ2-7; 8 bases line up with TRBD2. Germline trimming cut 6 bases from V and 4 bases from J; bases unmatched to any gene: 8. Germline CDR1 is KGHSH and CDR2 is LQKENI. This CDR3 is 14 amino acids long. Here the CDR3 DNA reads TGTGCCAGCTCTCCCGGGACTAGTGCGTACGAGCAGTACTTC. Its protein product is CASSPGTSAYEQYF.

The J gene is TRBJ2-1, the V gene TRBV7-3; tentatively, D is TRBD1 or TRBD2 (5 bases each). Trimming took off 5 bases at V and 8 bases at J, with 16 bases between the two ends. This CDR3 is built from 14 residues. Germline lookup yields CDR1 SGHTA and CDR2 FQGTGA. The DNA for the CDR3 is TGTGCCAGCAGCCCAGCCGGGACCCGGGATGAGCAGTTCTTC. Residues: CASSPAGTRDEQFF.

The V call is TRBV6-4, the J call TRBJ2-5; maybe TRBD2 (5 bases). The CDR3 is 11 residues long. The germline CDR1 and CDR2 sequences are MRHNA and SNTAGT. Deletions cut 8 bases from V and 4 bases from J, with 8 bases between. CDR3 protein: CASGSPETQYF. For the CDR3, the DNA is TGTGCCAGCGGGAGCCCAGAGACCCAGTACTTC.

CDR3 nucleotide sequence: TGTGCCAGCAGCGTAGGACAGGGCCGTAACTATGGCTACACCTTC. Translation: CASSVGQGRNYGYTF. This sequence joins TRBV9 and TRBJ1-2; 7 positions match TRBD1. The CDR3 sequence is 15 residues long. V was pared by 0 bases and J by 1 base, with 3 bases of the junction left unmatched. Germline CDR1 SGDLS, CDR2 YYNGEE. Using reference TRBV9 and TRBJ1-2 for the parts outside the CDR3, the full variable domain is DSGVTQTPKHLITATGQRVTLRCSPRSGDLSVYWYQQSLDQGLQFLIQYYNGEERAKGNILERFSAQQFPDLHSELNLSSLELGDSALYFCASSVGQGRNYGYTFGSGTRLTVV.

With regard to this clone: The sample has other DNA sequences that encode this CDR3 too. The genes are TRBV30 and TRBJ2-7; possible D gene TRBD2, 6 bases. CDR3 length equals 12 residues. Trimming stripped 2 bases from V and 3 bases from J, with 8 bases between. The germline V gene encodes CDR1 GTSNPN and CDR2 SVGIG (reference sequence). The CDR3 DNA reads as TGTGCCTGGAGTCGGGGAGGCTACGAGCAGTACTTC. Protein product: CAWSRGGYEQYF.

V and J are TRBV27 and TRBJ1-5, with D maybe TRBD1 (5 bases). This CDR3 has 14 amino acids. Trimming pared 7 bases from V and 5 bases from J, leaving 15 bases between. Germline V gene data show CDR1 as MNHEY and CDR2 as SMNVEV (reference sequence). Here the CDR3 DNA reads TGTGCCAGCACCCGAAACGCAGGGCATCAGCCCCAGCATTTT. Residues: CASTRNAGHQPQHF.

V gene TRBV13 combines with J gene TRBJ2-7; perhaps TRBD1 as D (6 bases). The ends were cut back, 5 bases at V and 6 bases at J, with 29 bases in the middle. CDR1 and CDR2 (germline): PRHDT, FYEKMQ (reference sequence). This CDR3 has 18 residues. The CDR3 reads CASSPSQGLVGPLGEQYF. DNA for the CDR3: TGTGCCAGCAGCCCTAGCCAGGGGCTAGTAGGACCCCTGGGCGAGCAGTACTTC.

The genes are TRBV7-9 and TRBJ2-5; no firm D call. V lost 5 bases, J lost 1 base, and 11 bases lay in between. The CDR3 spans 14 residues. The V gene's germline CDR1 is SEHNR and CDR2 FQNEAQ (reference sequence). CDR3 protein: CASSAGPFQETQYF. Written as DNA, the CDR3 is TGTGCCAGCAGCGCAGGACCATTCCAAGAGACCCAGTACTTC.

This chain joins TRBV18 and TRBJ2-7; D not certain. The V gene lost 3 bases and the J gene lost 6 bases, with 18 bases spanning the gap. Looked up from germline, CDR1 is KGHSH and CDR2 is LQKENI. CDR3 size: 15 residues. The CDR3 spells CASSPLIAPGSEQYF. CDR3 nucleotides: TGTGCCAGCTCACCCCTAATAGCCCCAGGTTCCGAGCAGTACTTC.

The rearrangement links TRBV5-4 to TRBJ2-1, with D perhaps TRBD1 (5 bases). The CDR3 consists of 15 residues. Germline V gene lookup returns CDR1 SGHNT and CDR2 YYREEE (reference sequence). The ends were cut back, 0 bases at V and 4 bases at J, with 11 bases in the middle. DNA for the CDR3: TGTGCCAGCAGCTTGGTACTGGGGCAGTACAATGAGCAGTTCTTC. It encodes CASSLVLGQYNEQFF.

The chain has TRBV5-1 and TRBJ2-5; tentatively, D is TRBD1 (6 bases). This CDR3 has 15 residues. Germline V gives CDR1 SGHRS, CDR2 YFSETQ. V was shortened by 5 bases and J by 1 base, with 15 bases between the two germline ends. DNA for the CDR3: TGCGCCAGCAGGTCGGGTGGGGGCGGCCAAGAGACCCAGTACTTC. Translation gives CASRSGGGGQETQYF.

V and J are TRBV7-9 and TRBJ2-1, with D possibly matching TRBD2 (6 bases). V dropped 5 bases and J dropped 8 bases, with 19 bases sitting between them. The CDR3 covers 15 residues. Germline lookup yields CDR1 SEHNR and CDR2 FQNEAQ (reference sequence). CDR3 protein: CASSKTSFWGDEQFF. CDR3 in DNA: TGTGCCAGCAGCAAAACTAGCTTTTGGGGCGATGAGCAGTTCTTC.

In the case of this clone: Other DNA sequences within the sample encode an identical CDR3. This chain uses TRBV5-1 with TRBJ1-2, with 8 bases that match TRBD1. The germline V gene has CDR1 SGHRS and CDR2 YFSETQ. Trimming removed 3 bases from V and 7 bases from J; junction bases left unmatched: 5. The CDR3 covers 13 residues. The CDR3 sequence is CASSSGQGGGYTF. The CDR3 bases are TGCGCCAGCAGCTCCGGACAGGGAGGTGGCTACACCTTC.

V gene TRBV6-1 combines with J gene TRBJ1-2, with D maybe TRBD1 (5 bases). V lost 4 bases and J 3 bases, leaving 12 bases between the germline ends. The CDR3 extends over 14 amino acids. Germline lookup yields CDR1 MNHNS and CDR2 SASEGT. In nucleotides, the CDR3 is TGTGCCAGCAGTGGGCCGGGGGAGGACTATGGCTACACCTTC. Translation gives CASSGPGEDYGYTF.

CDR3 sequence: CASLDRARTDTQYF. The CDR3 DNA reads TGTGCCAGCCTGGACAGGGCGCGCACAGATACGCAGTATTTT. The chain recombines TRBV27 with TRBJ2-3; the match to TRBD1 covers 8 bases. J gave up 1 base and V 8 bases, and 5 bases lay outside the gene matches. CDR1 is MNHEY and CDR2 is SMNVEV in the germline V gene (reference sequence). The CDR3 is 14 residues long.

The table lists this clone with a count of one. The V gene is TRBV29-1, the J gene TRBJ2-3, with D possibly being TRBD1 or TRBD2 (6 bases each). The CDR3 loop spans 14 amino acids. V shed 6 bases and J shed 4 bases, with 17 bases lying between them. Germline CDR1 is SQVTM and CDR2 is ANQGSEA. CDR3 sequence reads: CSVAGGGLADTQYF. The DNA for the CDR3 is TGCAGCGTGGCAGGTGGGGGGCTGGCAGATACGCAGTATTTT.

This chain connects TRBV5-1 to TRBJ2-7, with a tentative D call TRBD1 (6 bases). This CDR3 spans 14 amino acids. Germline lookup yields CDR1 SGHRS and CDR2 YFSETQ. V shed 3 bases and J shed 1 base, with 11 bases lying between them. The CDR3 sequence: CASSSQGPSYEQYF. As DNA, the CDR3 is TGCGCCAGCAGCTCACAGGGACCTTCCTACGAGCAGTACTTC.

The J gene is TRBJ2-7, the V gene TRBV7-7; 12 bases agree with TRBD2. The germline gives CDR1 SSHAT, CDR2 FNYEAQ (reference sequence). The trim removed 5 bases at V and 5 bases at J, leaving 7 bases unmatched. The CDR3 consists of 15 residues. The CDR3 DNA reads as TGTGCCAGCAGCACAGGGCTAGCGGGAGGGAACGAGCAGTACTTC. Translated: CASSTGLAGGNEQYF.

The chain is built from TRBV6-5 and TRBJ1-1; perhaps TRBD1 as D (5 bases). The CDR3 contains 13 residues. Deletions cut 6 bases from V and 9 bases from J, with 17 bases between. Per germline, CDR1 MNHEY and CDR2 SVGAGI. The CDR3 coding sequence is TGTGCCAGCAGCCCGAGGGGCCGATACAAAGCTTTCTTT. This encodes CASSPRGRYKAFF.